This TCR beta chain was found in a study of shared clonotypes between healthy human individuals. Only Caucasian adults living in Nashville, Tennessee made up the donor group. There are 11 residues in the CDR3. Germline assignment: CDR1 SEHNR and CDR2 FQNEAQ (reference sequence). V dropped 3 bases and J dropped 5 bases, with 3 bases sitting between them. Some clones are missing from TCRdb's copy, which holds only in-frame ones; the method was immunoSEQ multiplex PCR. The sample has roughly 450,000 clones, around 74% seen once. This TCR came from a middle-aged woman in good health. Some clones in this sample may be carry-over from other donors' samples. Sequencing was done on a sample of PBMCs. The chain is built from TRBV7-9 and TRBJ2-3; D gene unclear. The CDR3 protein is CASSLIDTQYF. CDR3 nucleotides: TGTGCCAGCAGCTTGATAGATACGCAGTATTTT.